The 14 T cell receptor beta chains given below trace back to one sample, sequenced in a study of blood T cell repertoires in COVID-19. TCRdb's copy holds only in-frame clones and misses some; the assay was immunoSEQ multiplex PCR. The sample includes more than 95,000 clones, 84% of them seen just once. The sequenced sample consisted of peripheral blood. All receptors come from a human donor in a cohort sampled during active COVID-19.

The chain is built from TRBV1 and TRBJ2-3; the table's D call, TRBD2, was not checked against the DNA. TRBV1 is a recognized pseudogene. The CDR3 consists of 13 residues. This chain's CDR3 is CTSSQSMRNTQYF. The CDR3 nucleotides are TGCACCAGCAGCCAAAGCATGAGAAATACGCAGTATTTT.

DNA of the CDR3: TGTGCCAGCAGTTACTCGGGGGAGGTCTATGGCTACACCTTC. Translated, it gives CASSYSGEVYGYTF. The chain couples TRBV6-2 or TRBV6-3 to TRBJ1-2; D perhaps matches TRBD1 (5 bases). The CDR3 is made up of 14 amino acids. The V and J ends lost 0 bases and 4 bases respectively, with 9 bases between them. CDR1 is MNHEY and CDR2 is SVGEGT in the germline V gene.

This clone was seen a single time. The chain employs TRBV30 and TRBJ2-7, with TRBD2 as a possible D gene (6 bases). Germline V gene data show CDR1 as GTSNPN and CDR2 as SVGIG (reference sequence). Trimming took 8 bases from V and 7 from J, leaving 15 bases between them. The CDR3 loop spans 11 amino acids. The DNA of the CDR3 is TGTGCCCGGTGGGGGGAGAGAGAGCAGTACTTC. Residues: CARWGEREQYF.

The chain links TRBV5-1 to TRBJ2-5; 9 nucleotides match TRBD2. The CDR3 covers 20 residues. The V gene end was trimmed by 1 base and the J gene end by 1 base; junction bases not matched to a gene: 17. Germline values: CDR1 SGHRS, CDR2 YFSETQ. The CDR3 DNA sequence: TGCGCCAGCAGCTTGAGGGGCGGCTTAGCGGGGGCGACGGCCCAAGAGACCCAGTACTTC. Encoded protein: CASSLRGGLAGATAQETQYF.

CDR3 loop: CASSLWPGGSSRYEQYF. The CDR3 DNA sequence: TGCGCCAGCAGCTTGTGGCCCGGCGGTTCCTCCCGCTACGAGCAGTACTTC. This chain links TRBV5-1 with TRBJ2-7; no definite D call. CDR1 is SGHRS and CDR2 is YFSETQ in the germline V gene. This CDR3 contains 17 residues. V gave up 1 base and J gave up 3 bases, with 20 bases separating them.

The V and J genes are TRBV11-3 and TRBJ2-5; TRBD2 aligns across 7 bases. Trimming cost V 2 bases and J 5 bases; bases outside gene matches: 17. The germline V gene encodes CDR1 SGHNT and CDR2 YENEEA. The CDR3 is made up of 18 amino acids. The CDR3 loop is CASSLRTGGALGVETQYF. The CDR3 DNA sequence: TGTGCCAGCAGCTTACGAACGGGGGGAGCCCTGGGTGTCGAGACCCAGTACTTC.

The chain recombines TRBV7-2 with TRBJ2-3, with a tentative D call TRBD2 (7 bases). CDR3 length: 15 residues. Deletions cut 5 bases from V and 6 bases from J, with 18 bases between. CDR1 is SGHTA and CDR2 is FQGNSA in the germline V gene. The CDR3 DNA reads as TGTGCCAGCAGCCAAAGGAGGGGGGGCCTGGATACGCAGTATTTT. This translates into CASSQRRGGLDTQYF.

The chain is built from TRBV19 and TRBJ2-7; D is ambiguous. Trimming removed 3 bases from V and 6 bases from J, with 9 bases in between. From germline, CDR1 is LNHDA and CDR2 SQIVND (reference sequence). The CDR3 is made up of 12 amino acids. CDR3 sequence (DNA): TGTGCCAGTAGTATCGATCGGTTCGAGCAGTACTTC. Residues: CASSIDRFEQYF. The variable domain in full, with the rest retrieved from reference TRBV19 and TRBJ2-7, is DGGITQSPKYLFRKEGQNVTLSCEQNLNHDAMYWYRQDPGQGLRLIYYSQIVNDFQKGDIAEGYSVSREKKESFPLTVTSAQKNPTAFYLCASSIDRFEQYFGPGTRLTVT.

The genes are TRBV28 and TRBJ2-5; TRBD2 might be the D (5 bases). This CDR3 is built from 15 residues. Germline CDR1 is MDHEN and CDR2 is SYDVKM. Trimming stripped 2 bases from V and 3 bases from J, with 13 bases between. The CDR3 loop is CASSLKRRAKETQYF. The CDR3 DNA follows: TGTGCCAGCAGTTTAAAAAGGCGGGCAAAAGAGACCCAGTACTTC.

The rearrangement uses TRBV11-3 and TRBJ1-2, with TRBD1 as a possible D gene (6 bases). CDR3 length: 14 amino acids. V gave up 5 bases and J gave up 5 bases, with 15 bases separating them. Per the germline V gene, CDR1 is SGHNT and CDR2 is YENEEA. CDR3 in amino acids: CASSPSQGRYGYTF. The DNA of the CDR3 is TGTGCCAGCAGCCCGTCCCAGGGGCGATATGGCTACACCTTC. Filled out from reference TRBV11-3 and TRBJ1-2, the complete variable domain reads EAGVVQSPRYKIIEKKQPVAFWCNPISGHNTLYWYLQNLGQGPELLIRYENEEAVDDSQLPKDRFSAERLKGVDSTLKIQPAELGDSAVYLCASSPSQGRYGYTFGSGTRLTVV.

This clone was recorded once. The chain is built from TRBV20-1 and TRBJ1-2; 9 bases align to TRBD1. With V trimmed by 6 bases and J by 10 bases, 6 bases remained unmatched. Per the germline V gene, CDR1 is DFQATT and CDR2 is SNEGSKA (reference sequence). This CDR3 spans 11 amino acids. The CDR3 DNA sequence: TGCAGTGCACCTACAGGGGGCCCCTACACCTTC. Its translation is CSAPTGGPYTF.

The V gene is TRBV9, the J gene TRBJ1-4; the D is unclear. The V end lost 3 bases, the J end lost 6 bases, and 12 bases lay between the germline ends. CDR3 length: 14 residues. Germline CDR1 reads SGDLS; CDR2 reads YYNGEE. The CDR3 DNA is TGTGCCAGCAGCGGTGGAGGGCGTGATGAAAAACTGTTTTTT. Residues: CASSGGGRDEKLFF.

V and J are TRBV2 and TRBJ2-7; a possible D gene is TRBD1 (6 bases). With 8 bases removed from V and 2 bases from J, the gap between germline ends came to 13 bases. Germline-derived CDR1 and CDR2 are SNHLY and FYNNEI. The CDR3 loop spans 13 amino acids. The CDR3 reads CASLLGHPYEQYF. DNA for the CDR3: TGTGCCAGCCTCTTGGGACACCCCTACGAGCAGTACTTC.

The V gene is TRBV27, the J gene TRBJ2-7, with unresolved D. Looked up from germline, CDR1 is MNHEY and CDR2 is SMNVEV (reference sequence). Trimming cost V 1 base and J 2 bases, with 9 bases left between them. This CDR3 is 14 amino acids long. CDR3 amino acids: CASSLWATPYEQYF. CDR3 nucleotides: TGTGCCAGCAGTTTATGGGCCACCCCCTACGAGCAGTACTTC.